A single sample is the source of the 10 T cell receptor beta chains below, sequenced in a study of control samples from healthy donors and cancer patients. TCRdb's copy holds only in-frame clones and misses some; the assay was immunoSEQ multiplex PCR. The data contain roughly 54,000 clones, around 97% of them singletons. The sample taken for sequencing was blood. These receptor sequences come from a woman aged 25-40 years in good health.

The rearrangement links TRBV2 to TRBJ2-7, with D possibly TRBD2 on 5 matching bases. Trimming removed 2 bases at V and 1 base at J, with 12 bases between. The germline gives CDR1 SNHLY, CDR2 FYNNEI. The CDR3 is 15 amino acids. The CDR3: CASSESAVLSYEQYF. The CDR3, as DNA: TGTGCCAGCAGTGAATCAGCGGTCCTGTCCTACGAGCAGTACTTC.

CDR3 sequence (DNA): TGTGCCAGCAGTTGGACAGCCTACGAGCAGTACTTC. This translates into CASSWTAYEQYF. The rearrangement uses TRBV12-3 or TRBV12-4 and TRBJ2-7; the D gene is possibly TRBD1 (6 bases). CDR3 size: 12 residues. V shed 4 bases and J shed 2 bases, with 6 bases lying between them.

The gene calls are TRBV5-4 and TRBJ2-5, with D possibly being TRBD2 (5 bases). The ends were cut back, 0 bases at V and 3 bases at J, with 15 bases in the middle. CDR1 is SGHNT, CDR2 YYREEE, per germline (reference sequence). The CDR3 has 16 amino acids. In DNA, the CDR3 is TGTGCCAGCAGCTTGGTTTCAGGCGCGGAGGAAGAGACCCAGTACTTC. This sequence encodes CASSLVSGAEEETQYF.

The genes are TRBV2 and TRBJ2-7; 10 bases are shared with TRBD2. From germline, CDR1 is SNHLY and CDR2 FYNNEI. After removal of 8 bases from V and 2 bases from J, the junction contained 3 bases not matched to a gene. This CDR3 is built from 13 residues. In DNA, the CDR3 is TGTGCCAGCTGGACTAGCGGAACCTACGAGCAGTACTTC. Translation gives CASWTSGTYEQYF.

The V call is TRBV27, the J call TRBJ2-3; 9 bases fit TRBD2. In germline, CDR1 is MNHEY, CDR2 SMNVEV (reference sequence). The CDR3 runs to 16 residues. The V and J ends lost 3 bases and 2 bases, in that order; junction bases with no gene match: 6. Here the CDR3 DNA reads TGTGCCAGCAGTTTCCGGAGCGGGGGGAACACAGATACGCAGTATTTT. Protein product: CASSFRSGGNTDTQYF.

In nucleotides, the CDR3 is TGCAGCTGGACGGGGGAAGAGACCCAGTACTTC. It translates to CSWTGEETQYF. V usage is TRBV20-1 and J usage is TRBJ2-5, with D perhaps TRBD2 (6 bases). The CDR3 is made up of 11 amino acids. In germline, CDR1 is DFQATT, CDR2 SNEGSKA (reference sequence).

The gene calls are TRBV24-1 and TRBJ1-5; weak D call: TRBD1 (5 bases). CDR1 and CDR2 from the germline V gene are KGHDR and SFDVKD. V was pared by 4 bases and J by 10 bases, with 13 bases between. The CDR3 loop spans 13 amino acids. In nucleotides, the CDR3 is TGTGCCACCAGTGACGACAGATCCGGACCCCAGCATTTT. Its translation is CATSDDRSGPQHF.

This chain uses TRBV6-5 with TRBJ2-3, with D perhaps TRBD1 or TRBD2 (6 bases each). The CDR3 has 15 amino acids. V dropped 0 bases and J dropped 2 bases, with 9 bases sitting between them. The germline CDR1 and CDR2 sequences are MNHEY and SVGAGI. In DNA form, the CDR3 reads TGTGCCAGCAGTTACTCGAGGGGGGTCACAGATACGCAGTATTTT. Its translation: CASSYSRGVTDTQYF.

V usage is TRBV9 and J usage is TRBJ2-5; D may be TRBD2 (7 bases). There are 14 residues in the CDR3. Between the trimmed V and J ends, which lost 1 base and 5 bases, there was a span of 12 bases. The germline V gene encodes CDR1 SGDLS and CDR2 YYNGEE. The CDR3 DNA reads TGTGCCAGCAGCGTATCGGGGGGCAAGGAGACCCAGTACTTC. It yields the protein CASSVSGGKETQYF.

This chain links TRBV27 with TRBJ1-5; D unresolved. The CDR3 sequence is 13 residues long. Germline loops: CDR1 MNHEY, CDR2 SMNVEV (reference sequence). Trimming stripped 4 bases from V and 3 bases from J, with 7 bases between. CDR3 DNA sequence: TGTGCCAGCAGTTGGGGAACCAATCAGCCCCAGCATTTT. It yields the protein CASSWGTNQPQHF.